This TCR beta chain originates from a study of CD8+ T cells in alopecia areata (dated by TCRdb to 2016 to 2018). General notes on the study: Treated patients were enrolled in an open-label pilot trial of oral tofacitinib, 5 to 10 mg twice daily, for moderate-to-severe alopecia areata. Tofacitinib was administered for 6 to 18 months, and 6 months of follow-up off drug were then conducted to assess delayed response and recurrence. In both human patients and the C3H/HeJ mouse model, the study applied high-throughput TCRbeta sequencing to look at T cell clonal expansion in alopecia areata. Scalp tissue and sorted CD4+ and CD8+ peripheral blood T cells from patchy and totalis/universalis alopecia areata patients and from healthy controls were covered by human TCRbeta sequencing. Biopsies were taken from tofacitinib-treated patients at baseline and at 4 and 24 weeks of treatment, and a later scalp biopsy was taken in several of the tofacitinib-treated patients. Scalp clonality was compared among normal scalp (n=4), patchy alopecia areata scalp (n=8), and alopecia totalis/universalis scalp (n=8). RNA was obtained with the PAXgene miRNA kit for fixed scalp, the miRNeasy kit for PBMCs, and the RNeasy kit for mouse skin. Amplification of TCRbeta CDR3 regions was done by immunoSEQ multiplex PCR using 35 Vbeta forward primers and 13 Jbeta reverse primers. The research as a whole found: Scalp TCR repertoire analysis is complicated because resident alphabeta T cells in normal human skin are also sequenced, whereas mouse skin is dominated by gammadelta T cells. Shared TCR sequences between patients were less evident than in mice, which may be partly attributable to HLA diversity in the patient population. Lesional scalp, especially in alopecia totalis/universalis, showed higher clonality and more expanded CD8+ clones than normal scalp, suggesting antigenic drive.

The CDR3 has 9 amino acids, counting the end cysteine and phenylalanine. Only CDR3 DNA remains: 27 bases, in frame from the first base. Trimming removed 6 bases from V and 3 bases from J, leaving 0 bases between the germline ends. From the germline V gene (reference sequence), CDR1 is SGHNT and CDR2 is YYREEE. The receptor library was made with the immunoSEQ multiplex PCR assay. RNA was extracted from all samples and reverse transcribed into cDNA as template for TCR sequencing. SuperScript III was used for first-strand cDNA synthesis, primed with a 2:1 mix of oligo-dT and random hexamers. A synthetic immune receptor repertoire was used to assess amplification bias, and residual bias was removed computationally. The study's own analysis went as follows. Raw reads were preprocessed for error removal, and CDR3 was defined according to IMGT conventions as running from the conserved cysteine to phenylalanine. Clonality was computed as 1 minus the Shannon entropy, with the entropy normalized by log2 of the number of productive unique TCRs. Whether each scalp clone was CD4 or CD8 was inferred by checking scalp TCRbeta sequences against the CD4 and CD8 repertoires from sorted blood. This is the immuneACCESS table as TCRdb keeps it, with only in-frame sequences that have V and J called. A part of the clones is gone; compared with another copy, unresolved V genes explain less than half, and the rest is unexplained. V and J calls plus clone size are reproduced from that table; the DNA served to infer D and trimming. The sample contains 130,000 to 150,000 clones, about 47% of them found a single time. The ten largest make up approximately 0.99% of the sample.

Read against the paper, the sample's time point label means: baseline before oral tofacitinib. From alopecia areata patients, peripheral blood was collected along with lesional scalp punch biopsies. PBMCs were isolated by density centrifugation and stained for CD3, CD4 and CD8, and CD4+ and CD8+ T cells were sorted on a FACSAria. This clone was counted a few times. Its target antigen remains unknown. Base qualities are not recorded, but no much larger clone differs from it by a single base. Sequences were derived from CD4+ T cells sorted from blood, sampled at week 0. The sequence links TRBV5-4 to TRBJ1-1, with the identity of the D gene unclear. This TCR derives from a human donor with alopecia areata. At the DNA level, the sequence is TGTGCCAGCAACACTGAAGCTTTCTTT. It specifies CASNTEAFF.